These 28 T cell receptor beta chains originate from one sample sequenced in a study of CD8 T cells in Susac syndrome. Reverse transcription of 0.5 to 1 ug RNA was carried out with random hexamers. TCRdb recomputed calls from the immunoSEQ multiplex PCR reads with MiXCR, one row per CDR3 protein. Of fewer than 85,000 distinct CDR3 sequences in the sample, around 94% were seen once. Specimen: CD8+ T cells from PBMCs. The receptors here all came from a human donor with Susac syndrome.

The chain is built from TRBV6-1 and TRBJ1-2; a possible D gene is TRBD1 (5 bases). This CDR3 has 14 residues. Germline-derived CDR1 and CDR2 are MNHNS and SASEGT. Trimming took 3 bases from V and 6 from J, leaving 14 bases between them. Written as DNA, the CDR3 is TGTGCCAGCAGTGACGCTTACCAAGGGGATGGCTACACCTTC. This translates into CASSDAYQGDGYTF.

The CDR3 sequence: CASSMGFGYTF. In DNA form, the CDR3 reads TGTGCCAGTAGTATGGGCTTTGGCTACACCTTC. The V and J genes are TRBV19 and TRBJ1-2; D remains ambiguous. The V gene lost 3 bases and the J gene lost 7 bases, with 6 bases spanning the gap. In germline, CDR1 is LNHDA, CDR2 SQIVND (reference sequence). The CDR3 is 11 residues long.

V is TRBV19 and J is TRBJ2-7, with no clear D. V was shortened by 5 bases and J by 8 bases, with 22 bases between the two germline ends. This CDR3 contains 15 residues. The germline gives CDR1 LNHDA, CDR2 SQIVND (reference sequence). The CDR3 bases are TGTGCCAGTAGTCCAACTCTTCGAACCACCCTCCAGCAGTACTTC. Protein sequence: CASSPTLRTTLQQYF.

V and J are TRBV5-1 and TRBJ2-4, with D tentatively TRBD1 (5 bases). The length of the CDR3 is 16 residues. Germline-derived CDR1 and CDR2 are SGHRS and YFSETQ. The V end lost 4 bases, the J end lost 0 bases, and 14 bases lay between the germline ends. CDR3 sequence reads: CASSLRQTLAKNIQYF. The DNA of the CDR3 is TGCGCCAGCAGCCTTAGACAGACCCTAGCCAAAAACATTCAGTACTTC.

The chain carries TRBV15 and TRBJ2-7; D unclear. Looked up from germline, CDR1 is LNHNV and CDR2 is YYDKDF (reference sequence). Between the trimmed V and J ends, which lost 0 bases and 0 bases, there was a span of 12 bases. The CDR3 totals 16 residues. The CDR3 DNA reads TGTGCCACCAGCAGAGATCGCGGTTCCCGCTCCTACGAGCAGTACTTC. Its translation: CATSRDRGSRSYEQYF.

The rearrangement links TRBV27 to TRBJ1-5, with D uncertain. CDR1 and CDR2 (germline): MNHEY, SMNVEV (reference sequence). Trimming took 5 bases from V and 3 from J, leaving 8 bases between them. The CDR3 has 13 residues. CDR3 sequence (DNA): TGTGCCAGCAGTCTGGACTACAATCAGCCCCAGCATTTT. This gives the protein CASSLDYNQPQHF.

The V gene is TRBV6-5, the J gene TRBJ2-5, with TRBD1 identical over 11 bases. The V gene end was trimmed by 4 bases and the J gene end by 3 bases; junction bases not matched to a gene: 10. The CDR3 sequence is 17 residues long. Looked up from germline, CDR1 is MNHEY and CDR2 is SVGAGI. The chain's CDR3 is CASSSLMGTGGKETQYF. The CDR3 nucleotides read TGTGCCAGCAGTTCGCTAATGGGGACAGGGGGGAAAGAGACCCAGTACTTC.

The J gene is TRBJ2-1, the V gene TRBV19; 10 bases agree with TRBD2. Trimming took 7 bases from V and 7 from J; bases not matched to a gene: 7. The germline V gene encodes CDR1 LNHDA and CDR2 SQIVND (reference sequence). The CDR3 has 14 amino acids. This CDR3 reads CASTPAGGPNEQFF. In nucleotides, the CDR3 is TGTGCCAGTACCCCAGCGGGGGGGCCGAATGAGCAGTTCTTC.

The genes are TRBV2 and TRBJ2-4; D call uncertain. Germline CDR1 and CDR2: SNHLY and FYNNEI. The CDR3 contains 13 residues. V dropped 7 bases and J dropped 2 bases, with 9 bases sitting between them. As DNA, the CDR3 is TGTGCCAGCAAGGATGTACCCAAAAACATTCAGTACTTC. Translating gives CASKDVPKNIQYF.

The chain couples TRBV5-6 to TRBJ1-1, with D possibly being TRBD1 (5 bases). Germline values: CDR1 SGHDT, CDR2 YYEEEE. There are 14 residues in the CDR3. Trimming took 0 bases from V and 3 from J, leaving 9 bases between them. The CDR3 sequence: CASSLEGRDTEAFF. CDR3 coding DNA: TGTGCCAGCAGCTTGGAGGGCAGGGACACTGAAGCTTTCTTT.

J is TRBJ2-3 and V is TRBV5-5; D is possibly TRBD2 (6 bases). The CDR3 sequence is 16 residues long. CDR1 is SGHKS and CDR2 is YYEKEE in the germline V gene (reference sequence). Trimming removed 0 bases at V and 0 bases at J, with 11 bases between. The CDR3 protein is CASSLDRAGSTDTQYF. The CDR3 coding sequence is TGTGCCAGCAGCTTGGATCGGGCGGGGAGCACAGATACGCAGTATTTT. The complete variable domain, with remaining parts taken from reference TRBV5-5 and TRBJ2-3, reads DAGVTQSPTHLIKTRGQQVTLRCSPISGHKSVSWYQQVLGQGPQFIFQYYEKEERGRGNFPDRFSARQFPNYSSELNVNALLLGDSALYLCASSLDRAGSTDTQYFGPGTRLTVL.

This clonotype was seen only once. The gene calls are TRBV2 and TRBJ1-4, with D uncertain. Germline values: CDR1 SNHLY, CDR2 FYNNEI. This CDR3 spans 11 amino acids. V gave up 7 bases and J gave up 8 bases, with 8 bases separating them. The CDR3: CASISEEKLFF. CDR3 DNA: TGTGCCAGCATTTCCGAGGAAAAACTGTTTTTT.

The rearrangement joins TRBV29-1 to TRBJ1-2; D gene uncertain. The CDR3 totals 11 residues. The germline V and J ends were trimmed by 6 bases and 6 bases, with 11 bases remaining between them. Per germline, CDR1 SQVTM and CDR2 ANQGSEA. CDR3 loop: CSVQGRDGYTF. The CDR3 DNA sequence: TGCAGCGTGCAAGGGAGGGATGGCTACACCTTC.

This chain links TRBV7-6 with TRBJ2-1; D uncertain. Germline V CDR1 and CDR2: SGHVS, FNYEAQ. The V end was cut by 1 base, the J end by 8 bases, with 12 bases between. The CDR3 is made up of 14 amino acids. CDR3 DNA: TGTGCCAGCAGCTTAGATTCTCCCGGATATGAGCAGTTCTTC. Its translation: CASSLDSPGYEQFF.

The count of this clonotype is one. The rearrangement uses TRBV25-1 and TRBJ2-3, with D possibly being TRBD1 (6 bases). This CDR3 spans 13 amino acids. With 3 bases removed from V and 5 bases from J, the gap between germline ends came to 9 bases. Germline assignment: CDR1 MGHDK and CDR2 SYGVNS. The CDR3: CASSDRGEDTQYF. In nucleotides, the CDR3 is TGTGCCAGCAGTGACAGGGGCGAAGATACGCAGTATTTT.

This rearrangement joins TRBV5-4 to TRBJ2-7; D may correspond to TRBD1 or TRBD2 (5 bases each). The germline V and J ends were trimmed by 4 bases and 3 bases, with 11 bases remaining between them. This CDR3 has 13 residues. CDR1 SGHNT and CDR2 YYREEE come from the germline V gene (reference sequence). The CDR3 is CASSVRGYYEQYF. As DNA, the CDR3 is TGTGCCAGCAGCGTCCGGGGCTACTACGAGCAGTACTTC.

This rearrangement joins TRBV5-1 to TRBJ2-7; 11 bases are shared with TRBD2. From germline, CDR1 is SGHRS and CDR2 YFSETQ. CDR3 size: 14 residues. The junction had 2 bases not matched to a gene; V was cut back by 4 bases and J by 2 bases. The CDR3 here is CASSVSGGAYEQYF. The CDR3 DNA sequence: TGCGCCAGCAGCGTTAGCGGGGGGGCCTACGAGCAGTACTTC.

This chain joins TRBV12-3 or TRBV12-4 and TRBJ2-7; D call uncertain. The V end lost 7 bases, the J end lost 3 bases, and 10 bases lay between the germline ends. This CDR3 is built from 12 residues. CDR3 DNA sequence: TGTGCCAGCACTCCTCTTGACTACGAGCAGTACTTC. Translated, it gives CASTPLDYEQYF.

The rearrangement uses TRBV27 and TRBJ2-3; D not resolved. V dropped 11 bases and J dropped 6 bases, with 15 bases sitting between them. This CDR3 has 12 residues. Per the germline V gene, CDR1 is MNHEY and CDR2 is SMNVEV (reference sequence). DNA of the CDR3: TGTGCCGTCCGCCCCCCGCTGGATACGCAGTATTTT. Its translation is CAVRPPLDTQYF.

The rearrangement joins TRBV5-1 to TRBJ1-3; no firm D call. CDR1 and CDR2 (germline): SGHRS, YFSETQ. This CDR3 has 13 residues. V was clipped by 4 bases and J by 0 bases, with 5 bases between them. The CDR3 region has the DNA TGCGCCAGCAGCGAGGCCTCTGGAAACACCATATATTTT. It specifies CASSEASGNTIYF.

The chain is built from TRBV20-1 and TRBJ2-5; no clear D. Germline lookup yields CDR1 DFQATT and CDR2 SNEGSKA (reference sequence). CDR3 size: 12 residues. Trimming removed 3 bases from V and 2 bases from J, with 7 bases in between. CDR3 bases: TGCAGTGCTAGTAGCAGTCAAGAGACCCAGTACTTC. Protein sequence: CSASSSQETQYF.

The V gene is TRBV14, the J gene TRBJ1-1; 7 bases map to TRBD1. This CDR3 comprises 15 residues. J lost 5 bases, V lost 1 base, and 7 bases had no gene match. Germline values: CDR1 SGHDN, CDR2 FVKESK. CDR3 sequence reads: CASSQVVGRGTEAFF. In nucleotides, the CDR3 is TGTGCCAGCAGCCAAGTGGTCGGCAGGGGGACTGAAGCTTTCTTT.

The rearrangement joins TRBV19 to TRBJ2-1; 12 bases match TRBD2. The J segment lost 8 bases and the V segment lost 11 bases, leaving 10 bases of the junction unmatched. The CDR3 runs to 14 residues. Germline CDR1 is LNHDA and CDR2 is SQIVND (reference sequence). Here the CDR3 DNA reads TGTGCCCCCCCAACTAGCGGGGGGATCCATGAGCAGTTCTTC. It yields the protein CAPPTSGGIHEQFF.

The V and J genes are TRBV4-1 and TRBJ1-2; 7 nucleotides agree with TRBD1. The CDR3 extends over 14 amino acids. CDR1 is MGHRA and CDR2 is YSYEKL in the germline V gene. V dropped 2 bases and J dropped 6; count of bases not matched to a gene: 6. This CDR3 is CASSQPTGSDGYTF. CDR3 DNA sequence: TGCGCCAGCAGCCAACCGACAGGGTCTGATGGCTACACCTTC.

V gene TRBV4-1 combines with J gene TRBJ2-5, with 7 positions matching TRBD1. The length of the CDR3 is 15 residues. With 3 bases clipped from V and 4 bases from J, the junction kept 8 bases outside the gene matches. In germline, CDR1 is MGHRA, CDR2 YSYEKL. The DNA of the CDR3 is TGCGCCAGCAGCCACGTTCCGACAGGGCCAGAGACCCAGTACTTC. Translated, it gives CASSHVPTGPETQYF.

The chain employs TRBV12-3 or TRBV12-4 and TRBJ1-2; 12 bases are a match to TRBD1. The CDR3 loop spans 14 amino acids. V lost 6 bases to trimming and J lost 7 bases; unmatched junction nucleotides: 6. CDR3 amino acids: CASRPGQGARGYTF. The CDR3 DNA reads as TGTGCCAGCAGACCGGGACAGGGGGCGCGTGGCTACACCTTC.

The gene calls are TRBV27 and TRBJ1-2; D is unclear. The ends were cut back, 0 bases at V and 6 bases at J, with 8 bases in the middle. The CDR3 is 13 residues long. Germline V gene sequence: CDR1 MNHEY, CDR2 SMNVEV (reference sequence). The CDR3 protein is CASSLSGPDGYTF. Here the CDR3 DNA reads TGTGCCAGCAGTTTATCGGGTCCAGATGGCTACACCTTC.

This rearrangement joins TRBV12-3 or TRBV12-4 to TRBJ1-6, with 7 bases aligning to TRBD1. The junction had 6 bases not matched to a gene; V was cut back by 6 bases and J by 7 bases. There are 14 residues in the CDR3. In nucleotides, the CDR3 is TGTGCCAGCAGGACACAGGGGAACAATTCACCCCTCCACTTT. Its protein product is CASRTQGNNSPLHF.